These 14 T cell receptor beta chains came from one sample sequenced in a study of blood T cell repertoires in COVID-19. Sequencing used immunoSEQ multiplex PCR; TCRdb keeps in-frame clones, though not all of them. The sample has tens of thousands of clones; roughly 89% are singletons. Input material: peripheral blood. These receptors originate from a man aged 60 to 75 with COVID-19, enrolled during active disease.

The chain combines TRBV19 with TRBJ2-3, with 8 bases matching TRBD1. V shed 5 bases and J 1 base; nucleotides not matched to a gene: 8. The CDR3 sequence is 16 residues long. Germline CDR1 LNHDA, CDR2 SQIVND (reference sequence). CDR3 protein: CASSLRRGQGTDTQYF. The CDR3 bases are TGTGCCAGTAGTCTCCGAAGGGGACAGGGCACAGATACGCAGTATTTT.

The V gene is TRBV4-1, the J gene TRBJ2-7, with D tentatively TRBD1 (6 bases). Germline CDR1 and CDR2: MGHRA and YSYEKL. This CDR3 region has 15 residues. The V end was cut by 4 bases, the J end by 3 bases, with 16 bases between. The CDR3 nucleotides read TGCGCCAGCAGCCTAGAACAGGGATCTTACTACGAGCAGTACTTC. Protein product: CASSLEQGSYYEQYF.

CDR3 coding DNA: TGTGCCAGCAGCCCGGGACAGGGGGCAGATACGCAGTATTTT. Its protein is CASSPGQGADTQYF. The V gene is TRBV6-5, the J gene TRBJ2-3, with 11 positions matching TRBD1. The V gene's germline CDR1 is MNHEY and CDR2 SVGAGI. With V trimmed by 6 bases and J by 4 bases, 3 bases remained unmatched. This CDR3 spans 14 amino acids.

The V and J genes are TRBV10-3 and TRBJ1-4; D not resolved. The germline CDR1 and CDR2 sequences are ENHRY and SYGVKD. Trimming left V 0 bases short and J 0 bases short, with 11 bases between. This CDR3 region has 17 residues. The CDR3: CAISESEEEPTNEKLFF. The CDR3 DNA reads TGTGCCATCAGTGAGTCGGAGGAGGAGCCAACTAATGAAAAACTGTTTTTT.

This sequence joins TRBV18 and TRBJ1-1; the D gene is possibly TRBD1 (5 bases). The CDR3 loop spans 17 amino acids. Trimming pared 3 bases from V and 3 bases from J, leaving 20 bases between. Germline values: CDR1 KGHSH, CDR2 LQKENI. CDR3 bases: TGTGCCAGCTCACCGGTTTCAGGGTTTTTGGTGGACACTGAAGCTTTCTTT. Its protein is CASSPVSGFLVDTEAFF.

The chain employs TRBV3-1 (or the pseudogene TRBV3-2) and TRBJ2-4; 11 bases fit TRBD1. This CDR3 is 16 amino acids long. The V gene's germline CDR1 is LGHDT and CDR2 YNNKEL (reference sequence). The junction had 2 bases not matched to a gene; V was cut back by 1 base and J by 3 bases. In DNA, the CDR3 is TGTGCCAGCAGCCAAGGGGACAGGGGGATCAAAAACATTCAGTACTTC. It yields the protein CASSQGDRGIKNIQYF.

The chain employs TRBV10-2 and TRBJ2-6; D not certain. This CDR3 contains 14 residues. The V end was cut by 7 bases, the J end by 5 bases, with 12 bases between. CDR1 WSHSY and CDR2 SAAADI come from the germline V gene. The CDR3 nucleotides read TGCGCCAGCAAGGATGCGACTTGGGCCAACGTCCTGACTTTC. This gives the protein CASKDATWANVLTF.

This clone was recorded once. V is TRBV15 and J is TRBJ1-1; 8 bases agree with TRBD1. This CDR3 has 15 amino acids. Per germline, CDR1 LNHNV and CDR2 YYDKDF (reference sequence). V dropped 3 bases and J dropped 4; count of bases not matched to a gene: 7. In nucleotides, the CDR3 is TGTGCCACCAGCAGCCCCGACAGGGGCCCCACTGAAGCTTTCTTT. Protein product: CATSSPDRGPTEAFF.

Only one count was recorded for this clone. The rearrangement joins TRBV15 to TRBJ2-5, with 7 bases lining up with TRBD2. The V segment lost 1 base and the J segment 5 bases; nucleotides outside the gene matches: 4. Germline V lookup: CDR1 LNHNV, CDR2 YYDKDF (reference sequence). The CDR3 contains 14 residues. CDR3 nucleotide sequence: TGTGCCACCAGCAGAGCGTGGGGGGGGGAGACCCAGTACTTC. The encoded protein is CATSRAWGGETQYF.

The V gene is TRBV4-3, the J gene TRBJ1-1, with D unclear. CDR3 size: 14 residues. Germline lookup yields CDR1 LGHNA and CDR2 YSLEER. Trimming removed 2 bases at V and 8 bases at J, with 15 bases between. The CDR3 DNA follows: TGCGCCAGCAGCCAATCTGGACGGGGAGGAGAAGCTTTCTTT. It specifies CASSQSGRGGEAFF.

This rearrangement joins TRBV5-4 to TRBJ2-1, with 10 bases matching TRBD2. The CDR3 loop spans 15 amino acids. Looked up from germline, CDR1 is SGHNT and CDR2 is YYREEE (reference sequence). Trimming removed 5 bases from V and 9 bases from J; junction bases left unmatched: 11. CDR3 amino acids: CASREKREGRSEQFF. The CDR3 bases are TGTGCCAGCAGGGAAAAGCGGGAGGGCCGGAGTGAGCAGTTCTTC.

The gene calls are TRBV27 and TRBJ2-4, with a weak D call TRBD1 (6 bases). Germline V lookup: CDR1 MNHEY, CDR2 SMNVEV (reference sequence). This CDR3 spans 14 amino acids. The V and J ends lost 2 bases and 10 bases respectively, with 15 bases between them. CDR3 amino acids: CASSLGQPRGIQYF. The CDR3 DNA is TGTGCCAGCAGTTTAGGACAGCCTCGGGGTATTCAGTACTTC.

The rearrangement uses TRBV15 and TRBJ1-1, with D hard to call. Looked up from germline, CDR1 is LNHNV and CDR2 is YYDKDF (reference sequence). V lost 0 bases, J lost 6 bases, and 17 bases lay in between. CDR3 size: 16 residues. CDR3 protein: CATSRDRNSGKPEAFF. The DNA of the CDR3 is TGTGCCACCAGCAGAGATAGAAACAGCGGAAAGCCTGAAGCTTTCTTT.

This rearrangement joins TRBV7-8 to TRBJ2-6, with a tentative D call TRBD1 (5 bases). Germline V gene lookup returns CDR1 SGHVS and CDR2 FQNEAQ. Between the trimmed V and J ends, which lost 0 bases and 8 bases, there was a span of 17 bases. The CDR3 contains 17 residues. The CDR3 loop reads CASSLAWKGARTNVLTF. CDR3 bases: TGTGCCAGCAGCTTAGCCTGGAAAGGGGCTCGGACCAACGTCCTGACTTTC.